This T cell receptor (beta chain) was sequenced for a study of blood T cells in healthy people across ages (dated by TCRdb to the mid-2010s). About the investigation overall: In model experiments, template switching captured about one uniquely barcoded TCR beta cDNA molecule for every two T cells. Age-related changes in TCR beta repertoire diversity were measured in the study by deep sequencing normalized with unique cDNA molecular identifiers. Using the same blood draw, the study looked at two additional independent replicas of 1 million unique cDNA reads for two donors, one aged 18 to 30 and the other aged 80 or older. Four age groups were formed from the donors: young (average about 16 years), middle-aged (approximately 40), aged (approximately 60) and long-lived (more than 75).

Systemically healthy Caucasian individuals from Russia, approximately 39 in total and aged roughly 6 to 100 years, were included as donors. Approximately 9.3 milliliters of peripheral blood were drawn from each donor into EDTA-treated Vacutainer tubes. PBMCs were isolated by Ficoll-Paque density-gradient centrifugation, with at least 7 million obtained per sample. Trizol reagent was used to extract total RNA from the PBMCs, yielding at least 6 micrograms per sample. For every donor, an aliquot of PBMCs went through flow cytometry to measure the percentages of naive CD45RAhigh/CD27high T cells. About this clonotype itself: It has no known antigen specificity. The record has no base qualities; no much larger clone is one base away.

Library construction relied on 5' RACE. Sequencing relied on an Illumina HiSeq 2500. A second PCR of roughly 7 to 11 cycles was run with a J-beta primer mix and a sample-barcoded 5' primer. A unique molecular identifier was introduced onto each TCR beta cDNA molecule by a template-switch 5' adaptor carrying 12 random nucleotides. Each sample yielded at least 3 million CDR3-containing paired-end reads. The Mint cDNA synthesis kit, primed by a TRBC-specific oligonucleotide, was used to synthesize first-strand cDNA from all RNA. All cDNA was treated with uracil-DNA glycosylase and then went through a first 18-cycle PCR with the universal primers M1SS and BC2_uni_R. In the source study's methods: Each sample was normalized by randomly selecting 1 million high-quality reads, each carrying a distinct molecular identifier. Instead of being binned into consensus sequences, reads that shared molecular identifiers were thrown out. CDR3 identification, clonotype clustering and error correction used MiTCR with a Q25 quality threshold and the strictest error-elimination algorithm. A nonparametric unseen species model with Euler transformation was used to estimate a lower bound on total TCR beta diversity. The raw public data were reprocessed by TCRdb itself: fastp quality trimming at Q25, MiXCR clonotype calling, in-frame beta chains only. Entries that share a CDR3 protein sequence are merged under the most common genes and DNA. The V and J calls were determined by TCRdb, not by the authors. The sample data list fewer than 650,000 distinct CDR3 sequences, and around 27% of these were observed just once. Under 4.5% of the sample rests with the top ten.

What the study reported, not specific to this receptor: As age increased, observed TCR beta diversity per million T cells dropped in a roughly linear way, and a significant reduction was already evident by age 40. Bulk unsorted PBMC profiling prevented conclusive comparison of naive and antigen-experienced compartments. There was a strong correlation between observed TCR beta diversity and the percentage of naive T cells measured by flow cytometry. Estimates of total diversity based on one million sequenced T cells were considered lower bounds and underestimates. The long-lived group showed more naive CD4+ T cells, fewer expanded clones and increased TCR diversity than the aged group, suggesting age selection. Because the CMV infection status of the donors was unknown, age-related changes in expanded clonotypes may potentially have been confounded.

The germline V gene (reference sequence) yields SEHNR for CDR1 and FQNEAQ for CDR2. The CDR3 numbers 15 residues from cysteine through phenylalanine. The kept DNA is CDR3 alone, 45 bases in frame from the first base. The same data also contributed to another study, on T cells of mothers and their children. As the second publication notes: Donors were nine systemically healthy Caucasian individuals: three mothers and their six children. cDNA synthesis consumed the entire amount of extracted RNA, loaded at about 1.5 ug RNA in each 15 ul reaction. Sample barcodes and 2-4 random nucleotides were added via the M1S primer in the second PCR. More than 9 million TCR beta CDR3 reads were obtained from each mother, and 2.5 million to 3 million reads were obtained from each child. TCR recombination output is similarly shaped by thymic selection in related and unrelated pairs, with a minor effect exerted by inherited differences. Normalized repertoire overlap was always slightly but never significantly higher in related than unrelated mother-child pairs. No persistent microchimeric T cell clones were detected, at a sensitivity of roughly 93 clones per million clonotypes. The study used deep NGS to compare TCR beta repertoires of mothers and children, seeking features distinguishing related mother-child pairs from unrelated individuals. Mothers averaged approximately 41 +/- 4 years of age and children averaged around 10 +/- 4 years. After adapter ligation with NEBNext reagents, the libraries were sequenced on Illumina HiSeq 2000 with 100+100 nt paired-end reads. Mother and child libraries were prepared a month apart and sequenced in separate runs to prevent cross-contamination. Between 500,000 and 2,000,000 distinct TCR beta clonotypes were identified per donor. Naive TCR beta clonotypes were estimated from low-frequency clonotypes matched to each donor's FACS-determined naive share, without sorting.

Sequencing input: blood. This clonotype was obtained from a boy younger than 10 in good health. The chain was built from TRBV7-9 and TRBJ2-5, with the D gene uncertain. The DNA end lines up better with TRBJ2-1; the J call may be wrong. The CDR3 region reads CASSLVKAGNAEQFF. Here is the DNA: TGTGCCAGCAGCTTAGTTAAGGCAGGAAACGCTGAGCAGTTCTTC.